The following is a TCR beta chain sequence with its context. The antigen is undetermined. The entry originates in a study of T cell responses to AZD1222 COVID-19 vaccine. Regarding the study as a whole: Among AZD1222 vaccinees, only six or seven were seropositive at baseline. Mostly white British, mostly female donors; authors suggested clonal diversity may be underestimated. At 160-218 and 743-854, vaccine-associated CD4 TCRs were dominant, and they spanned spike. Vaccination with two AZD1222 doses was followed by a rise in Spike-specific TCR breadth and depth.

Germline CDR1 is MGHDK and CDR2 is SYGVNS. V dropped 3 bases and J dropped 4; count of bases not matched to a gene: 6. The CDR3 loop spans 15 amino acids. Assay used: immunoSEQ multiplex PCR; TCRdb lists only in-frame clones, some missing. The sample has 100,000 to 150,000 clones; 90% are singletons. The sequence derives from an adult in good health. The chain carries TRBV25-1 and TRBJ2-3; TRBD2 matches 8 bases. The sample in question was peripheral blood, obtained on day 0 of MenACWY control vaccination. The CDR3 DNA is TGTGCCAGCAGTGAGAATCGCGGGGGGCCAGATACGCAGTATTTT. It encodes CASSENRGGPDTQYF.